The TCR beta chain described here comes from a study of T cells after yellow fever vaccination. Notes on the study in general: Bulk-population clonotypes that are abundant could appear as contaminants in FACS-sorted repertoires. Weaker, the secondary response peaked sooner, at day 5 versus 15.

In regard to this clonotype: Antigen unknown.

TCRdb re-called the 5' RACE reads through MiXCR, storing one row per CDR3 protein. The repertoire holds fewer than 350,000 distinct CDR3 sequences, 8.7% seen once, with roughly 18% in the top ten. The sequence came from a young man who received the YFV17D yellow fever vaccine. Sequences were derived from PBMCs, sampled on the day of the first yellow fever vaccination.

The CDR3 here is CASSLGAGDQRTGELFF. CDR3 in DNA: TGTGCCAGCAGCTTAGGGGCAGGGGATCAACGGACCGGGGAGCTGTTTTTT. The gene calls are TRBV13 and TRBJ2-2, with a possible D match to TRBD1 (6 bases). The CDR3 is 17 residues long. The V and J ends lost 0 bases and 5 bases respectively, with 16 bases between them. Germline V gene data show CDR1 as PRHDT and CDR2 as FYEKMQ (reference sequence).